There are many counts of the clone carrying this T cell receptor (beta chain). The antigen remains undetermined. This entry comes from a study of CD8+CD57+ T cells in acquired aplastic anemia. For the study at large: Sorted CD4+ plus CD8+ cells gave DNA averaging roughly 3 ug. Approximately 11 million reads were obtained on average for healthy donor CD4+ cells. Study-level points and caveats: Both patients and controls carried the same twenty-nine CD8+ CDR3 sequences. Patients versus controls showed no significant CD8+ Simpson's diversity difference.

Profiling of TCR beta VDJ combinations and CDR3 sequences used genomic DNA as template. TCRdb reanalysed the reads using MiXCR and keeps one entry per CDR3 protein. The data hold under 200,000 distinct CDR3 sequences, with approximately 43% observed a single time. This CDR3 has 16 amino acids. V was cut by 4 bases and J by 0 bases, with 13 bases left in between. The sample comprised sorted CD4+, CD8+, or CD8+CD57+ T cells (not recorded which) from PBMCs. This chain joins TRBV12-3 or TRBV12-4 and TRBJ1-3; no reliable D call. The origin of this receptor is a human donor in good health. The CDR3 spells CASSSGGRISGNTIYF. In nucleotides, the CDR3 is TGTGCCAGCAGTTCTGGAGGACGGATCTCTGGAAACACCATATATTTT.